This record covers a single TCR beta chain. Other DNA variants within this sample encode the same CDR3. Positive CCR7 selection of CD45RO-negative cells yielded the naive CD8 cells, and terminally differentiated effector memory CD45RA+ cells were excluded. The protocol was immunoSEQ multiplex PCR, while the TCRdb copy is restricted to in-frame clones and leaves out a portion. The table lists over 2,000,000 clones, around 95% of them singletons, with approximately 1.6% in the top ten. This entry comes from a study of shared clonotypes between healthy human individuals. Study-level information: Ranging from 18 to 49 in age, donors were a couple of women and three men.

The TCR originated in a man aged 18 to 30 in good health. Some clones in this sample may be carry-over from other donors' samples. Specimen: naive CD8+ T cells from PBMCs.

CDR3 sequence reads: CASSTRTGGTYEQYF. CDR3 nucleotide sequence: TGTGCCAGTAGTACTAGGACAGGGGGGACCTACGAGCAGTACTTC. The genes are TRBV19 and TRBJ2-7; 10 nucleotides agree with TRBD1. With 4 bases clipped from V and 2 bases from J, the junction kept 5 bases outside the gene matches. CDR1 and CDR2 from the germline V gene are LNHDA and SQIVND (reference sequence). The CDR3 is made up of 15 amino acids.